This T cell receptor beta chain was captured by sequencing in a study of PD-1 blockade in classical Hodgkin lymphoma. Germline CDR1 and CDR2: SGHVS and FNYEAQ. The V and J ends lost 1 base and 8 bases respectively, with 11 bases between them. The CDR3 runs to 13 residues. A remark on this clone: Its antigen remains unknown.

Each patient's relapse followed autologous stem cell transplantation, and brentuximab vedotin exposure varied. TCRdb keeps only in-frame clones here, not all; method: immunoSEQ multiplex PCR. The table shows approximately 100,000 clones, with around 89% occurring only once. Findings and limits, study-wide: Patients who initiated nivolumab within 1 year of ASCT were excluded. Repertoires differed for reasons still undefined, possibly disease activity or prior therapy.

Sequenced here: peripheral blood mononuclear cells (PBMCs), sampled before the second cycle of nivolumab. The chain uses TRBV7-6 and TRBJ1-2, with no clear D. The TCR originated in a human donor with classical Hodgkin lymphoma. This CDR3 is CASSLEPTRGYTF. DNA of the CDR3: TGTGCCAGCAGCTTAGAACCCACTCGGGGCTACACCTTC.